These 17 T cell receptor beta chains were all obtained from the same sample, sequenced in a study of response to subunit inactivated influenza vaccine. Each CDR3 protein is one row after TCRdb ran MiXCR on the RT-PCR reads. This table has hundreds of thousands of distinct CDR3 sequences, approximately 15% appearing once. Sample: PBMCs from blood, taken 12 days after vaccination. The receptor set was obtained from a man aged 50 to 59 who received an inactivated influenza vaccine.

This clonotype was seen only a few times. The chain couples TRBV6-5 to TRBJ1-5; TRBD1 is a possible D gene (6 bases). CDR3 length: 15 residues. Germline V CDR1 and CDR2: MNHEY, SVGAGI. The V end lost 6 bases, the J end lost 2 bases, and 14 bases lay between the germline ends. The CDR3 reads CASRYQGSRNQPQHF. The CDR3 DNA reads TGTGCCAGCAGATACCAGGGGTCCCGCAATCAGCCCCAGCATTTT.

CDR3 in amino acids: CASSDAGRYNEQFF. The CDR3 nucleotides read TGTGCCAGCAGTGACGCGGGCCGGTACAATGAGCAGTTCTTC. The chain couples TRBV25-1 to TRBJ2-1; weak D call: TRBD2 (5 bases). The CDR3 runs to 14 residues. Trimming removed 3 bases from V and 4 bases from J, with 10 bases in between. Germline V gene data show CDR1 as MGHDK and CDR2 as SYGVNS.

This chain joins TRBV12-3 or TRBV12-4 and TRBJ1-4; no definite D call. V lost 6 bases, J lost 4 bases, and 6 bases lay in between. This CDR3 region has 12 residues. This CDR3 is CASRNLNEKLFF. For the CDR3, the DNA is TGTGCCAGCAGGAACCTTAATGAAAAACTGTTTTTT.

This clonotype occurred many times. J is TRBJ2-3 and V is TRBV4-3; 9 bases are shared with TRBD2. V was pared by 3 bases and J by 2 bases, with 6 bases of the junction left unmatched. The germline V gene encodes CDR1 LGHNA and CDR2 YSLEER. The CDR3 is 16 amino acids. The DNA of the CDR3 is TGCGCCAGCAGCCAGGGTCCTAGCGGGAACACAGATACGCAGTATTTT. Translation: CASSQGPSGNTDTQYF.

The chain's CDR3 is CSVEGGEGLGEQYF. In DNA, the CDR3 is TGCAGCGTTGAGGGGGGCGAAGGCTTGGGCGAGCAGTACTTC. This rearrangement joins TRBV29-1 to TRBJ2-7, with D possibly being TRBD1 or TRBD2 (6 bases each). The germline V and J ends were trimmed by 3 bases and 6 bases, with 18 bases remaining between them. The CDR3 totals 14 residues. The germline V gene has CDR1 SQVTM and CDR2 ANQGSEA.

This clonotype was picked up many times. The rearrangement uses TRBV15 and TRBJ2-1, with D possibly matching TRBD1 (5 bases). The germline V gene encodes CDR1 LNHNV and CDR2 YYDKDF (reference sequence). V was pared by 3 bases and J by 9 bases, with 15 bases between. The CDR3 totals 14 residues. The CDR3 reads CATSSRVGASEQFF. The CDR3, as DNA: TGTGCCACCAGCAGCAGGGTTGGAGCGAGTGAGCAGTTCTTC. The variable domain in full, with the rest retrieved from reference TRBV15 and TRBJ2-1, is DAMVIQNPRYQVTQFGKPVTLSCSQTLNHNVMYWYQQKSSQAPKLLFHYYDKDFNNEADTPDNFQSRRPNTSFCFLDIRSPGLGDTAMYLCATSSRVGASEQFFGPGTRLTVL.

This clonotype has only a few counts. The CDR3 nucleotides are TGCAGTGCTAGAGATCATTCGAAGGCCAGGGGCACTGAAGCTTTCTTT. Translation: CSARDHSKARGTEAFF. This sequence joins TRBV20-1 and TRBJ1-1; D perhaps matches TRBD1 (6 bases). Germline loops: CDR1 DFQATT, CDR2 SNEGSKA (reference sequence). The CDR3 totals 16 residues. Deletions cut 0 bases from V and 4 bases from J, with 18 bases between.

This clonotype came up a few times. The CDR3 spells CATSDSPGQGQHYEQYF. CDR3 nucleotide sequence: TGTGCCACCAGTGATTCGCCAGGACAGGGACAGCACTACGAGCAGTACTTC. This chain links TRBV24-1 with TRBJ2-7; TRBD1 agrees at 8 bases. The germline CDR1 and CDR2 sequences are KGHDR and SFDVKD. J was trimmed by 3 bases and V by 2 bases; bases with no gene match: 11. The length of the CDR3 is 17 residues.

This clonotype was seen more than once but under ten times. CDR3 DNA sequence: TGTGCCAGCAGCGGCCGGGACAGCTACGAGCAGTACTTC. Translating it yields CASSGRDSYEQYF. This chain uses TRBV5-6 with TRBJ2-7; 7 bases align to TRBD1. The J segment lost 3 bases and the V segment lost 4 bases, leaving 4 bases of the junction unmatched. CDR1 is SGHDT and CDR2 is YYEEEE in the germline V gene. CDR3 length equals 13 residues.

This clonotype was detected many times. The rearrangement joins TRBV28 to TRBJ2-1; a possible D gene is TRBD1 (5 bases). Trimming left V 5 bases short and J 6 bases short, with 17 bases between. The germline gives CDR1 MDHEN, CDR2 SYDVKM. The CDR3 spans 15 residues. The CDR3 nucleotides read TGTGCCAGCAGTCTTAGCCAAGGGGTGTCCAATGAGCAGTTCTTC. Its protein is CASSLSQGVSNEQFF.

The chain carries TRBV18 and TRBJ2-7; 10 bases map to TRBD2. Germline CDR1 reads KGHSH; CDR2 reads LQKENI. With 6 bases clipped from V and 3 bases from J, the junction kept 8 bases outside the gene matches. This CDR3 has 15 residues. This CDR3 reads CASSLGLAEGYEQYF. DNA of the CDR3: TGTGCCAGCTCCCTAGGACTAGCGGAAGGCTACGAGCAGTACTTC. Supplemented by reference TRBV18 and TRBJ2-7, the full variable domain reads NAGVMQNPRHLVRRRGQEARLRCSPMKGHSHVYWYRQLPEEGLKFMVYLQKENIIDESGMPKERFSAEFPKEGPSILRIQQVVRGDSAAYFCASSLGLAEGYEQYFGPGTRLTVT.

The chain uses TRBV10-1 and TRBJ2-7; tentatively, D is TRBD2 (6 bases). V was cut by 5 bases and J by 2 bases, with 19 bases left in between. The CDR3 runs to 16 residues. Germline lookup yields CDR1 WNHNN and CDR2 SYGVQD (reference sequence). CDR3 loop: CASSPRSGTPTYEQYF. Here the CDR3 DNA reads TGCGCCAGCAGTCCTCGATCCGGGACTCCTACCTACGAGCAGTACTTC.

The chain recombines TRBV20-1 with TRBJ1-6; no clear D gene. Looked up from germline, CDR1 is DFQATT and CDR2 is SNEGSKA (reference sequence). Trimming cost V 6 bases and J 5 bases, with 14 bases left between them. The CDR3 length is 14 residues. This CDR3 reads CSASSLGHNSPLHF. CDR3 nucleotides: TGCAGTGCGTCGAGTCTCGGGCATAATTCACCCCTCCACTTT.

The chain links TRBV4-2 to TRBJ1-4; D ambiguous. Germline values: CDR1 LGHNA, CDR2 YNFKEQ. The CDR3 spans 15 residues. V was clipped by 2 bases and J by 4 bases, with 11 bases between them. The CDR3 DNA reads as TGTGCCAGCAGCCAACGCGGTGCCCTTAATGAAAAACTGTTTTTT. Its translation: CASSQRGALNEKLFF.

The chain uses TRBV7-2 and TRBJ1-5; no definite D call. Germline values: CDR1 SGHTA, CDR2 FQGNSA. V lost 3 bases and J lost 3, with 3 bases in between. This CDR3 comprises 12 residues. For the CDR3, the DNA is TGTGCCAGCAGCTTCATCAATCAGCCCCAGCATTTT. This gives the protein CASSFINQPQHF.

The chain links TRBV7-2 to TRBJ2-1; 7 bases fit TRBD2. V lost 0 bases to trimming and J lost 2 bases; unmatched junction nucleotides: 4. This CDR3 region has 16 residues. In germline, CDR1 is SGHTA, CDR2 FQGNSA. The CDR3 loop reads CASSLAGRGTYNEQFF. The DNA for the CDR3 is TGTGCCAGCAGCTTAGCGGGGCGGGGGACCTACAATGAGCAGTTCTTC.

This clonotype showed up just a few times. The V and J genes are TRBV9 and TRBJ1-6; TRBD1 might be the D (5 bases). V shed 3 bases and J shed 8 bases, with 21 bases lying between them. The CDR3 spans 17 residues. CDR1 is SGDLS and CDR2 is YYNGEE in the germline V gene. The CDR3 spells CASSGGTFSSSHSPLHF. CDR3 nucleotide sequence: TGTGCCAGCAGCGGGGGGACTTTTAGTAGTAGTCATTCACCCCTCCACTTT.